Listed below are T cell receptor beta chains from one sample, sequenced in a study of cytomegalovirus exposure and HLA in healthy donors. This table comes from immunoSEQ multiplex PCR, and its TCRdb copy is limited to in-frame clones, with some not included. In the table there are about 150,000 clones, more than 70% of which are singletons. Sequenced: PBMCs. The receptors originated from a boy aged 2-15 years in good health and CMV-seronegative. The CDR3 runs from the conserved cysteine through the conserved F or W. The D gene is left open where the match is weak. Size values are once, few and many counts, or a class for expanded clones, and some rows have none.

d_gene: TRBD2; j_gene: TRBJ2-5; v_gene: TRBV4-1; abundance: .; CDR3aa: CASSHPRLTSAEETQYF; CDR3nt: TGCGCCAGCAGCCATCCGCGACTCACTAGCGCAGAAGAGACCCAGTACTTC
d_gene: .; j_gene: TRBJ2-3; v_gene: TRBV10-1; abundance: few; CDR3aa: CASSELARSTQYF; CDR3nt: TGCGCCAGCAGCGAACTAGCTCGAAGTACGCAGTATTTT
d_gene: TRBD1; j_gene: TRBJ1-2; v_gene: TRBV18; abundance: .; CDR3aa: CASSPPSGQGAQEGYTF; CDR3nt: TGTGCCAGCTCACCACCCTCGGGACAGGGGGCGCAGGAGGGCTACACCTTC
d_gene: .; j_gene: TRBJ1-2; v_gene: TRBV30; abundance: .; CDR3aa: CAWSLGEPWQGGNYGYTF; CDR3nt: TGTGCCTGGAGTTTGGGTGAACCGTGGCAGGGTGGAAACTATGGCTACACCTTC
d_gene: TRBD2; j_gene: TRBJ2-1; v_gene: TRBV19; abundance: .; CDR3aa: CATQREGQFDEQFF; CDR3nt: TGTGCCACCCAGCGGGAGGGCCAGTTCGATGAGCAGTTCTTC
d_gene: .; j_gene: TRBJ2-5; v_gene: TRBV10-3; abundance: .; CDR3aa: CAIRDTGYQETQYF; CDR3nt: TGTGCCATCAGGGACACAGGGTACCAAGAGACCCAGTACTTC
d_gene: TRBD1; j_gene: TRBJ2-3; v_gene: TRBV11-2; abundance: .; CDR3aa: CASSSIKGARILTDTQYF; CDR3nt: TGTGCCAGCAGCTCCATAAAGGGGGCCAGGATTCTAACAGATACGCAGTATTTT
d_gene: TRBD1; j_gene: TRBJ1-2; v_gene: TRBV19; abundance: .; CDR3aa: CASSQGALGYTF; CDR3nt: TGTGCCAGTAGCCAGGGGGCGCTTGGCTACACCTTC
d_gene: .; j_gene: TRBJ2-5; v_gene: TRBV5-1; abundance: once; CDR3aa: CASSLGASTRRETQYF; CDR3nt: TGCGCCAGCAGCTTGGGGGCCTCGACTAGGAGAGAGACCCAGTACTTC
d_gene: .; j_gene: TRBJ1-1; v_gene: TRBV5-1; abundance: once; CDR3aa: CASSLARGKNTEAFF; CDR3nt: TGCGCCAGCAGCTTGGCCCGGGGTAAGAACACTGAAGCTTTCTTT
d_gene: TRBD1; j_gene: TRBJ2-5; v_gene: TRBV5-6; abundance: .; CDR3aa: CASSLVGQGQETQYF; CDR3nt: TGTGCCAGCAGCTTGGTAGGACAGGGCCAAGAGACCCAGTACTTC
d_gene: TRBD1; j_gene: TRBJ1-5; v_gene: TRBV5-5; abundance: .; CDR3aa: CASSLGQGLATQPQHF; CDR3nt: TGTGCCAGCAGCTTGGGACAGGGACTCGCAACTCAGCCCCAGCATTTT
d_gene: TRBD2; j_gene: TRBJ2-3; v_gene: TRBV6-1; abundance: .; CDR3aa: CASSEWGGLTTDTQYF; CDR3nt: TGTGCCAGCAGTGAATGGGGAGGGCTTACTACAGATACGCAGTATTTT
d_gene: TRBD2; j_gene: TRBJ2-1; v_gene: TRBV19; abundance: .; CDR3aa: CASSVLAGAYNEQFF; CDR3nt: TGTGCCAGTAGTGTACTAGCGGGAGCCTACAATGAGCAGTTCTTC
d_gene: .; j_gene: TRBJ1-2; v_gene: TRBV9; abundance: .; CDR3aa: CASSVATGSGGYTF; CDR3nt: TGTGCCAGCAGCGTAGCTACAGGGAGCGGTGGCTACACCTTC
d_gene: .; j_gene: TRBJ2-3; v_gene: TRBV30; abundance: .; CDR3aa: CAWSVGATVDTQYF; CDR3nt: TGTGCCTGGAGCGTAGGGGCGACGGTGGATACGCAGTATTTT
d_gene: .; j_gene: TRBJ2-7; v_gene: TRBV2; abundance: once; CDR3aa: CASSVASKGGENEQYF; CDR3nt: TGTGCCAGCAGTGTGGCAAGTAAGGGCGGGGAAAACGAGCAGTACTTC
d_gene: .; j_gene: TRBJ1-4; v_gene: TRBV5-1; abundance: .; CDR3aa: CASSLLGGTNEKLFF; CDR3nt: TGCGCCAGCAGCTTGTTAGGGGGTACTAATGAAAAACTGTTTTTT
d_gene: .; j_gene: TRBJ2-7; v_gene: TRBV7-9; abundance: once; CDR3aa: CASSRRAAEQYF; CDR3nt: TGTGCCAGCAGCCGCCGTGCGGCCGAGCAGTACTTC
d_gene: TRBD2; j_gene: TRBJ2-7; v_gene: TRBV4-1; abundance: .; CDR3aa: CASSQALELTSGRRGYEQYF; CDR3nt: TGCGCCAGCAGCCAAGCGCTCGAACTGACTAGCGGGAGGCGGGGTTACGAGCAGTACTTC
d_gene: TRBD1; j_gene: TRBJ2-3; v_gene: TRBV11-2; abundance: .; CDR3aa: CASRQLAGGQDTDTQYF; CDR3nt: TGTGCCAGCAGACAGCTCGCCGGGGGACAGGACACAGATACGCAGTATTTT
d_gene: .; j_gene: TRBJ2-7; v_gene: TRBV10-3; abundance: .; CDR3aa: CAISERPSEMYEQYF; CDR3nt: TGTGCCATCAGTGAGCGACCTAGTGAGATGTACGAGCAGTACTTC
d_gene: TRBD2; j_gene: TRBJ2-7; v_gene: TRBV6-5; abundance: .; CDR3aa: CASSYPRGGNYEQYF; CDR3nt: TGTGCCAGCAGTTACCCGAGGGGAGGGAACTACGAGCAGTACTTC
d_gene: TRBD2; j_gene: TRBJ2-1; v_gene: TRBV6-1; abundance: .; CDR3aa: CASSVGLAGGNEQFF; CDR3nt: TGTGCCAGCAGCGTGGGACTAGCGGGAGGGAATGAGCAGTTCTTC
d_gene: .; j_gene: TRBJ1-5; v_gene: TRBV4-1; abundance: .; CDR3aa: CASSPLTSNQPQHF; CDR3nt: TGCGCCAGCAGCCCATTGACAAGTAATCAGCCCCAGCATTTT
d_gene: TRBD1; j_gene: TRBJ1-5; v_gene: TRBV5-3; abundance: once; CDR3aa: CARSRGQGRPNQPQHF; CDR3nt: TGTGCCAGAAGCAGGGGACAGGGAAGGCCCAATCAGCCCCAGCATTTT
d_gene: .; j_gene: TRBJ2-3; v_gene: TRBV5-1; abundance: .; CDR3aa: CASSSPGYGTDTQYF; CDR3nt: TGCGCCAGCAGCTCCCCGGGGTATGGCACAGATACGCAGTATTTT
d_gene: TRBD1; j_gene: TRBJ2-7; v_gene: TRBV5-1; abundance: few; CDR3aa: CASSAGTGVGEQYF; CDR3nt: TGCGCCAGCAGCGCTGGGACAGGGGTGGGAGAGCAGTACTTC
d_gene: TRBD2; j_gene: TRBJ2-2; v_gene: TRBV2; abundance: .; CDR3aa: CASRGSGGRVGELFF; CDR3nt: TGTGCCAGCAGGGGGTCGGGGGGGCGCGTCGGGGAGCTGTTTTTT
d_gene: .; j_gene: TRBJ2-7; v_gene: TRBV5-8; abundance: .; CDR3aa: CASPTGGVSSYEQYF; CDR3nt: TGTGCCAGCCCCACTGGAGGGGTTAGCTCCTACGAGCAGTACTTC
d_gene: .; j_gene: TRBJ2-7; v_gene: TRBV28; abundance: .; CDR3aa: CASSSSLWTAKSSYEQYF; CDR3nt: TGTGCCAGCAGTTCTTCTCTCTGGACAGCGAAAAGCTCCTACGAGCAGTACTTC
d_gene: TRBD2; j_gene: TRBJ2-1; v_gene: TRBV4-2; abundance: .; CDR3aa: CASSQDSGSSYNEQFF; CDR3nt: TGTGCCAGCAGCCAAGATAGCGGGAGCTCCTACAATGAGCAGTTCTTC
d_gene: .; j_gene: TRBJ1-1; v_gene: TRBV5-1; abundance: .; CDR3aa: CASSWEGRVNTEAFF; CDR3nt: TGCGCCAGCAGCTGGGAGGGGCGGGTGAACACTGAAGCTTTCTTT
d_gene: TRBD1; j_gene: TRBJ2-1; v_gene: TRBV27; abundance: once; CDR3aa: CASSLQGNEQFF; CDR3nt: TGTGCCAGCAGCCTACAGGGGAATGAGCAGTTCTTC
d_gene: TRBD2; j_gene: TRBJ2-7; v_gene: TRBV30; abundance: once; CDR3aa: CAWTERGYEQYF; CDR3nt: TGTGCCTGGACTGAGCGGGGGTACGAGCAGTACTTC
d_gene: .; j_gene: TRBJ2-7; v_gene: TRBV5-1; abundance: .; CDR3aa: CASRGRQGRDEQYF; CDR3nt: TGCGCCAGCAGGGGAAGACAGGGGAGGGACGAGCAGTACTTC
d_gene: .; j_gene: TRBJ1-2; v_gene: TRBV6-5; abundance: .; CDR3aa: CASSSSSGHLDGYTF; CDR3nt: TGTGCCAGCAGCTCATCCAGTGGGCATTTAGACGGCTACACCTTC
d_gene: TRBD1; j_gene: TRBJ2-7; v_gene: TRBV10-3; abundance: .; CDR3aa: CAIRPGQGVYEQYF; CDR3nt: TGTGCCATCAGACCGGGACAGGGAGTATACGAGCAGTACTTC
d_gene: TRBD2; j_gene: TRBJ2-7; v_gene: TRBV4-1; abundance: once; CDR3aa: CASSQDRGGNYEQYF; CDR3nt: TGCGCCAGCAGCCAAGATCGGGGGGGAAACTACGAGCAGTACTTC
d_gene: TRBD1; j_gene: TRBJ1-5; v_gene: TRBV18; abundance: .; CDR3aa: CASSPGTGNQPQHF; CDR3nt: TGTGCCAGCTCACCTGGGACAGGGAATCAGCCCCAGCATTTT
d_gene: TRBD1; j_gene: TRBJ1-1; v_gene: TRBV19; abundance: few; CDR3aa: CASGTGNTEAFF; CDR3nt: TGTGCCAGCGGGACAGGGAACACTGAAGCTTTCTTT
d_gene: .; j_gene: TRBJ2-7; v_gene: TRBV6-1; abundance: .; CDR3aa: CASKYYTLREFEQYF; CDR3nt: TGTGCCAGCAAGTATTATACTCTGAGGGAATTCGAGCAGTACTTC
d_gene: .; j_gene: TRBJ1-2; v_gene: TRBV6-1; abundance: .; CDR3aa: CASSERGQGWYGYTF; CDR3nt: TGTGCCAGCAGTGAAAGGGGCCAGGGGTGGTATGGCTACACCTTC
d_gene: TRBD2; j_gene: TRBJ2-1; v_gene: TRBV9; abundance: .; CDR3aa: CASSDPTSGSNEQFF; CDR3nt: TGTGCCAGCAGTGATCCGACTAGCGGGAGCAATGAGCAGTTCTTC
d_gene: TRBD1; j_gene: TRBJ1-2; v_gene: TRBV20-1; abundance: .; CDR3aa: CRAKTGGGYTF; CDR3nt: TGCCGAGCCAAAACAGGGGGCGGCTACACCTTC
d_gene: TRBD1; j_gene: TRBJ1-2; v_gene: TRBV5-4; abundance: once; CDR3aa: CASSPGTALSSYGYTF; CDR3nt: TGTGCCAGCAGCCCCGGGACAGCCCTTTCCAGTTATGGCTACACCTTC
d_gene: .; j_gene: TRBJ2-1; v_gene: TRBV11-2; abundance: .; CDR3aa: CASSLVGLYNEQFF; CDR3nt: TGTGCCAGCAGCTTAGTCGGGTTGTACAATGAGCAGTTCTTC
d_gene: TRBD1; j_gene: TRBJ2-5; v_gene: TRBV5-8; abundance: .; CDR3aa: CASSLMGQQETQYF; CDR3nt: TGTGCCAGCAGCTTGATGGGACAGCAAGAGACCCAGTACTTC